The 28 T cell receptor beta chains given below trace back to one sample, sequenced in a study of blood T cell repertoires in COVID-19. Libraries were prepared by immunoSEQ multiplex PCR; TCRdb keeps only in-frame clonotypes and omits some of them. The sample holds fewer than 85,000 clones, roughly 87% seen once. Sequenced input: peripheral blood. These receptors were taken from a woman aged 45-60 years in a cohort sampled during active COVID-19.

This clone was detected only once. V gene TRBV15 combines with J gene TRBJ2-5; TRBD2 might be the D (6 bases). Germline V gene sequence: CDR1 LNHNV, CDR2 YYDKDF (reference sequence). The V gene lost 0 bases and the J gene lost 5 bases, with 31 bases spanning the gap. The length of the CDR3 is 21 residues. CDR3 amino acids: CATSRDPTARRGRQVGETQYF. The CDR3 DNA reads TGTGCCACCAGCAGAGATCCAACGGCCCGGAGAGGGAGGCAAGTTGGGGAGACCCAGTACTTC.

This chain joins TRBV27 and TRBJ2-5; TRBD2 aligns across 8 bases. Germline values: CDR1 MNHEY, CDR2 SMNVEV (reference sequence). Trimming cost V 5 bases and J 4 bases; bases outside gene matches: 6. The CDR3 runs 14 residues. This chain's CDR3 is CASSQGLAGETQYF. The CDR3, as DNA: TGTGCCAGCAGTCAAGGACTAGCCGGAGAGACCCAGTACTTC.

The chain is built from TRBV7-9 and TRBJ2-7; TRBD2 agrees at 8 bases. This CDR3 is 14 amino acids long. Per the germline V gene, CDR1 is SEHNR and CDR2 is FQNEAQ (reference sequence). V was clipped by 5 bases and J by 1 base; unmatched bases: 4. The DNA of the CDR3 is TGTGCCAGCAGCCTTAGCGGGATTTCCTACGAGCAGTACTTC. Its translation is CASSLSGISYEQYF.

J is TRBJ2-1 and V is TRBV9; TRBD1 aligns across 7 bases. The CDR3 contains 15 residues. Trimming cost V 0 bases and J 8 bases; bases outside gene matches: 8. Germline loops: CDR1 SGDLS, CDR2 YYNGEE. Here the CDR3 reads CASSVAGRGYHEQFF. In DNA, the CDR3 is TGTGCCAGCAGCGTAGCGGGCAGGGGGTACCATGAGCAGTTCTTC.

This clone was observed a single time. The rearrangement uses TRBV18 and TRBJ2-5; 8 nucleotides match TRBD2. The length of the CDR3 is 12 residues. V dropped 4 bases and J dropped 11; count of bases not matched to a gene: 6. Germline V gene sequence: CDR1 KGHSH, CDR2 LQKENI. For the CDR3, the DNA is TGTGCCAGCTCACTCGACGGGACTAGTCAGTACTTC. Encoded protein: CASSLDGTSQYF.

This sequence joins TRBV19 and TRBJ2-7; possible D gene TRBD2, 5 bases. The CDR3 extends over 16 amino acids. The V gene lost 5 bases and the J gene lost 3 bases, with 20 bases spanning the gap. Germline CDR1 reads LNHDA; CDR2 reads SQIVND (reference sequence). CDR3 amino acids: CASSSSGPRGSYEQYF. The CDR3 DNA sequence: TGTGCCAGTAGTTCGTCCGGGCCCAGAGGGAGCTACGAGCAGTACTTC.

The chain carries TRBV18 and TRBJ2-1; the match to TRBD2 covers 10 bases. This CDR3 is built from 15 residues. The V segment lost 4 bases and the J segment 4 bases; nucleotides outside the gene matches: 4. Germline values: CDR1 KGHSH, CDR2 LQKENI. This CDR3 is CASSLLAGEYNEQFF. The DNA of the CDR3 is TGTGCCAGCTCACTTCTAGCGGGAGAATACAATGAGCAGTTCTTC.

The chain has TRBV4-2 and TRBJ2-7; D possibly corresponds to TRBD2 (6 bases). Trimming took off 0 bases at V and 7 bases at J, with 16 bases between the two ends. The CDR3 is 15 amino acids. Per the germline V gene, CDR1 is LGHNA and CDR2 is YNFKEQ. In DNA form, the CDR3 reads TGTGCCAGCAGCCAAGAGAAGGCTAGCGCGGGGGAGCAGTACTTC. Protein: CASSQEKASAGEQYF.

This rearrangement joins TRBV5-8 to TRBJ2-7; D may be TRBD2 (5 bases). The V gene lost 4 bases and the J gene lost 0 bases, with 8 bases spanning the gap. Germline loops: CDR1 SGHTS, CDR2 YDEGEE. The CDR3 is 13 residues long. CDR3 protein: CASSLAGSYEQYF. CDR3 nucleotides: TGTGCCAGCAGCCTTGCGGGCTCCTACGAGCAGTACTTC.

In DNA, the CDR3 is TGTGCCAGCAATACCGGGAGCAATGAGCAGTTCTTC. It codes for CASNTGSNEQFF. The V and J genes are TRBV28 and TRBJ2-1, with a weak D call TRBD2 (6 bases). Germline assignment: CDR1 MDHEN and CDR2 SYDVKM. The V and J ends lost 7 bases and 6 bases respectively, with 10 bases between them. The CDR3 contains 12 residues.

The rearrangement joins TRBV5-1 to TRBJ2-7; 8 positions match TRBD1. Germline CDR1 reads SGHRS; CDR2 reads YFSETQ. V dropped 4 bases and J dropped 0; count of bases not matched to a gene: 15. The CDR3 is 18 amino acids. Here the CDR3 DNA reads TGCGCCAGCAGCCTCCTCCCCCGGACAGGGCAAACCTCCTACGAGCAGTACTTC. It specifies CASSLLPRTGQTSYEQYF.

The rearrangement uses TRBV30 and TRBJ1-6; D may be TRBD1 (6 bases). V lost 4 bases, J lost 3 bases, and 16 bases lay in between. The CDR3 extends over 16 amino acids. Per the germline V gene, CDR1 is GTSNPN and CDR2 is SVGIG (reference sequence). This CDR3 is CAWKLRGGFYNSPLHF. In nucleotides, the CDR3 is TGTGCCTGGAAATTGAGGGGGGGCTTCTATAATTCACCCCTCCACTTT.

In this sample, this clone turned up once. This rearrangement joins TRBV30 to TRBJ1-4; the D gene is possibly TRBD1 (6 bases). The CDR3 has 17 amino acids. CDR1 GTSNPN and CDR2 SVGIG come from the germline V gene (reference sequence). V was trimmed by 0 bases and J by 7 bases, leaving 21 bases between them. CDR3 DNA sequence: TGTGCCTGGAGTGTCCCGAGAAACCAGGGGAGAGGTGAAAAACTGTTTTTT. Translating it yields CAWSVPRNQGRGEKLFF. The variable domain in full, with the rest retrieved from reference TRBV30 and TRBJ1-4, is SQTIHQWPATLVQPVGSPLSLECTVEGTSNPNLYWYRQAAGRGLQLLFYSVGIGQISSEVPQNLSASRPQDRQFILSSKKLLLSDSGFYLCAWSVPRNQGRGEKLFFGSGTQLSVL.

J is TRBJ1-1 and V is TRBV7-9; no firm D call. V lost 5 bases and J lost 5, with 12 bases in between. CDR1 is SEHNR, CDR2 FQNEAQ, per germline (reference sequence). The CDR3 covers 13 residues. The CDR3 nucleotides are TGTGCCAGCAGCCGCGCGGGTGATACTGAAGCTTTCTTT. It specifies CASSRAGDTEAFF.

CDR3 loop: CASSSPSGTSLGKQFF. For the CDR3, the DNA is TGTGCCAGCAGTTCCCCTTCCGGGACTAGTCTCGGGAAGCAGTTCTTC. This chain links TRBV27 with TRBJ2-1; 8 bases are shared with TRBD2. Germline CDR1 is MNHEY and CDR2 is SMNVEV (reference sequence). V lost 4 bases and J lost 11; bases outside the gene matches: 16. CDR3 length equals 16 residues.

DNA of the CDR3: TGTGCCAGCAGCCAAGATTTGGGCCTAGAAGCTTTCTTT. This translates into CASSQDLGLEAFF. The genes are TRBV14 and TRBJ1-1, with D unresolved. Germline V lookup: CDR1 SGHDN, CDR2 FVKESK. The CDR3 extends over 13 amino acids. V was pared by 0 bases and J by 8 bases, with 10 bases between.

The chain carries TRBV19 and TRBJ1-1, with D perhaps matching TRBD1 (5 bases). The V end was cut by 3 bases, the J end by 4 bases, with 9 bases between. This CDR3 comprises 13 residues. Per the germline V gene, CDR1 is LNHDA and CDR2 is SQIVND (reference sequence). CDR3 residues: CASSIFGGTEAFF. DNA for the CDR3: TGTGCCAGTAGTATCTTCGGGGGCACTGAAGCTTTCTTT. The variable domain in full, completed from reference TRBV19 and TRBJ1-1, reads DGGITQSPKYLFRKEGQNVTLSCEQNLNHDAMYWYRQDPGQGLRLIYYSQIVNDFQKGDIAEGYSVSREKKESFPLTVTSAQKNPTAFYLCASSIFGGTEAFFGQGTRLTVV.

V gene TRBV19 combines with J gene TRBJ2-1; the match to TRBD2 covers 10 bases. This CDR3 has 17 residues. Germline-derived CDR1 and CDR2 are LNHDA and SQIVND (reference sequence). Unmatched junction bases numbered 10, after V lost 0 bases and J lost 8 bases. This CDR3 is CASSIDLGLAGVDEQFF. CDR3 in DNA: TGTGCCAGTAGTATAGATCTCGGGCTAGCGGGAGTAGATGAGCAGTTCTTC.

V and J are TRBV28 and TRBJ1-2; D is ambiguous. The V and J ends lost 9 bases and 2 bases respectively, with 7 bases between them. The CDR3 is made up of 11 amino acids. Per the germline V gene, CDR1 is MDHEN and CDR2 is SYDVKM. This CDR3 reads CASGANYGYTF. As DNA, the CDR3 is TGTGCCAGTGGAGCGAACTATGGCTACACCTTC.

The chain links TRBV28 to TRBJ2-7, with 9 positions matching TRBD2. The CDR3 totals 19 residues. Trimming removed 6 bases from V and 4 bases from J; junction bases left unmatched: 22. CDR1 is MDHEN and CDR2 is SYDVKM in the germline V gene. The CDR3 DNA is TGTGCCAGCAGCTACGAGGGACAGCTACTAGCGGGTCTAGGGTACGAGCAGTACTTC. This encodes CASSYEGQLLAGLGYEQYF.

This chain uses TRBV7-9 with TRBJ2-1; maybe TRBD2 (5 bases). Looked up from germline, CDR1 is SEHNR and CDR2 is FQNEAQ (reference sequence). The V and J ends lost 3 bases and 8 bases respectively, with 14 bases between them. The CDR3 is 14 amino acids. As DNA, the CDR3 is TGTGCCAGCAGCTTTTCAGGTTCGAGGGATGAGCAGTTCTTC. Amino acids: CASSFSGSRDEQFF.

This clone was seen ten or more times. The rearrangement links TRBV28 to TRBJ1-3; possible D gene TRBD1, 5 bases. The V end was cut by 3 bases, the J end by 7 bases, with 10 bases between. This CDR3 is 13 amino acids long. Germline V CDR1 and CDR2: MDHEN, SYDVKM. The CDR3 loop is CASSFEGANTIYF. The DNA of the CDR3 is TGTGCCAGCAGTTTCGAAGGGGCCAACACCATATATTTT.

This chain uses TRBV19 with TRBJ1-5; D may be TRBD1 (6 bases). CDR1 and CDR2 (germline): LNHDA, SQIVND (reference sequence). V gave up 3 bases and J gave up 3 bases, with 9 bases separating them. The CDR3 totals 14 residues. CDR3 loop: CASSMDRINQPQHF. The DNA of the CDR3 is TGTGCCAGTAGTATGGACAGAATCAATCAGCCCCAGCATTTT.

V and J are TRBV20-1 and TRBJ2-1, with D perhaps matching TRBD1 (6 bases). V was trimmed by 3 bases and J by 5 bases, leaving 14 bases between them. The germline CDR1 and CDR2 sequences are DFQATT and SNEGSKA (reference sequence). The CDR3 covers 14 residues. The chain's CDR3 is CSASSRQGNNEQFF. DNA for the CDR3: TGCAGTGCTAGTTCTAGGCAGGGGAACAATGAGCAGTTCTTC.

The V call is TRBV6-6, the J call TRBJ1-1; 9 nucleotides line up with TRBD1. The germline V gene encodes CDR1 MNHNY and CDR2 SVGAGI (reference sequence). The CDR3 consists of 15 residues. The junction had 5 bases not matched to a gene; V was cut back by 6 bases and J by 0 bases. CDR3 nucleotide sequence: TGTGCCAGCAGCCCCGGACAGGGGATGAACACTGAAGCTTTCTTT. It translates to CASSPGQGMNTEAFF.

This clone was found once. V usage is TRBV27 and J usage is TRBJ1-1; D is undetermined. From germline, CDR1 is MNHEY and CDR2 SMNVEV (reference sequence). The CDR3 totals 14 residues. Deletions cut 2 bases from V and 1 base from J, with 8 bases between. CDR3 nucleotides: TGTGCCAGCAGTTTACGAGCCTGGAACACTGAAGCTTTCTTT. Amino acid sequence: CASSLRAWNTEAFF.

The chain joins TRBV5-4 to TRBJ1-2; TRBD1 matches 7 bases. V shed 4 bases, J shed 2 bases, and the junction held 14 bases outside the gene matches. This CDR3 spans 17 amino acids. Germline assignment: CDR1 SGHNT and CDR2 YYREEE (reference sequence). The CDR3 region has the DNA TGTGCCAGCAGCCCGGACCCCGACAGGGCCTCCAACTATGGCTACACCTTC. As protein: CASSPDPDRASNYGYTF.

The chain couples TRBV24-1 to TRBJ2-5, with a tentative D call TRBD1 (6 bases). The V end was cut by 4 bases, the J end by 1 base, with 12 bases between. In germline, CDR1 is KGHDR, CDR2 SFDVKD. The CDR3 length is 15 residues. The CDR3 nucleotides are TGTGCCACCAGTGACGCACAGGGTGCCCAAGAGACCCAGTACTTC. This codes for CATSDAQGAQETQYF.